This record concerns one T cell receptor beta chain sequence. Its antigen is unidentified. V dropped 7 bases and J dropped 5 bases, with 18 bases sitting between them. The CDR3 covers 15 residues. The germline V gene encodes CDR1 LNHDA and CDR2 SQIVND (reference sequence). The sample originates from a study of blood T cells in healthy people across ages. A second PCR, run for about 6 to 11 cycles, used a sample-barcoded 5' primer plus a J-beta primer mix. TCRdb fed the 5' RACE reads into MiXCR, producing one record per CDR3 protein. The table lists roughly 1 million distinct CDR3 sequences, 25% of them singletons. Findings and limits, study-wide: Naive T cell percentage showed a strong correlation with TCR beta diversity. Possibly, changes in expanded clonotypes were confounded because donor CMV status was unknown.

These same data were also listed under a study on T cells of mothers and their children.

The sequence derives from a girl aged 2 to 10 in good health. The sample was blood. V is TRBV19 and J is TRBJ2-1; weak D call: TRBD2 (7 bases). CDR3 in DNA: TGTGCCAGTACCCATGGGGGGGGCGCGGACAATGAGCAGTTCTTC. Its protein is CASTHGGGADNEQFF.